Shown below are 20 T cell receptor beta chains from a single sample sequenced in a study of shared clonotypes between healthy human individuals. Some clones are missing from TCRdb's copy, which holds only in-frame ones; the method was immunoSEQ multiplex PCR. The sample includes 500,000 or so clones, approximately 95% of them seen just once. Sequenced material: naive CD4+ T cells sorted from blood. Described subset: CD45RA+ positively selected. These receptors were obtained from a woman aged 25 to 45 in good health.

This chain connects TRBV4-1 to TRBJ2-6; D uncertain. The CDR3 contains 14 residues. V lost 5 bases to trimming and J lost 0 bases, with 5 bases between them. Per the germline V gene, CDR1 is MGHRA and CDR2 is YSYEKL. CDR3 protein: CASSGLSGANVLTF. The CDR3, as DNA: TGCGCCAGCAGCGGCCTCTCTGGGGCCAACGTCCTGACTTTC.

The chain couples TRBV29-1 to TRBJ2-1; TRBD1 matches at 9 bases. Germline V gene data show CDR1 as SQVTM and CDR2 as ANQGSEA. The CDR3 length is 14 residues. Trimming removed 4 bases from V and 7 bases from J; junction bases left unmatched: 8. The CDR3 is CSVALGQGLNEQFF. The CDR3 region has the DNA TGCAGCGTTGCCCTGGGACAGGGTCTTAATGAGCAGTTCTTC.

This clone was counted once. The V gene is TRBV5-1, the J gene TRBJ2-5, with 11 bases aligning to TRBD2. Germline CDR1 and CDR2: SGHRS and YFSETQ. CDR3 size: 18 residues. The junction had 13 bases not matched to a gene; V was cut back by 3 bases and J by 3 bases. CDR3 loop: CASSWDRALAGGEETQYF. CDR3 sequence (DNA): TGCGCCAGCAGCTGGGACAGGGCGCTAGCGGGAGGCGAAGAGACCCAGTACTTC.

The chain joins TRBV6-1 to TRBJ2-1; no reliable D call. The germline V gene encodes CDR1 MNHNS and CDR2 SASEGT. Trimming took 3 bases from V and 7 from J, leaving 13 bases between them. This CDR3 is 14 amino acids long. CDR3 sequence reads: CASSDPGVRNEQFF. As DNA, the CDR3 is TGTGCCAGCAGTGACCCCGGAGTCCGGAATGAGCAGTTCTTC.

The rearrangement joins TRBV27 to TRBJ1-5; weak D call: TRBD1 (5 bases). From germline, CDR1 is MNHEY and CDR2 SMNVEV (reference sequence). Between the trimmed V and J ends, which lost 6 bases and 3 bases, there was a span of 9 bases. The CDR3 is 13 residues long. CDR3 bases: TGTGCCAGCAGCGGGGGAGTCAATCAGCCCCAGCATTTT. Protein: CASSGGVNQPQHF.

The chain employs TRBV7-2 and TRBJ1-5; no clear D. V gave up 3 bases and J gave up 7 bases, with 13 bases separating them. CDR1 is SGHTA and CDR2 is FQGNSA in the germline V gene. This CDR3 comprises 14 residues. The chain's CDR3 is CASSLVGYQQPQHF. In DNA, the CDR3 is TGTGCCAGCAGCTTGGTAGGGTACCAACAGCCCCAGCATTTT.

The chain joins TRBV9 to TRBJ1-2; 7 bases fit TRBD1. Germline trimming cut 4 bases from V and 5 bases from J; bases unmatched to any gene: 5. CDR1 and CDR2 from the germline V gene are SGDLS and YYNGEE. The CDR3 totals 13 residues. The CDR3 region is CASSSQGRYGYTF. The CDR3 DNA sequence: TGTGCCAGCAGCTCACAGGGGCGGTATGGCTACACCTTC.

The chain recombines TRBV5-5 with TRBJ1-1; D is undetermined. This CDR3 is 16 amino acids long. Trimming took 0 bases from V and 2 from J, leaving 14 bases between them. CDR1 is SGHKS and CDR2 is YYEKEE in the germline V gene (reference sequence). The DNA of the CDR3 is TGTGCCAGCAGCTTGGGCCCAACAGAGAGAAACACTGAAGCTTTCTTT. This codes for CASSLGPTERNTEAFF. Variable domain in full (rest from reference TRBV5-5 and TRBJ1-1): DAGVTQSPTHLIKTRGQQVTLRCSPISGHKSVSWYQQVLGQGPQFIFQYYEKEERGRGNFPDRFSARQFPNYSSELNVNALLLGDSALYLCASSLGPTERNTEAFFGQGTRLTVV.

On this clone: The same CDR3 can be traced to other DNA sequences in this sample. V and J are TRBV28 and TRBJ2-2, with TRBD2 as a possible D gene (6 bases). With 3 bases removed from V and 2 bases from J, the gap between germline ends came to 10 bases. Germline CDR1 MDHEN, CDR2 SYDVKM. This CDR3 has 15 amino acids. CDR3 bases: TGTGCCAGCAGTTTGGCTAGCGACAACACCGGGGAGCTGTTTTTT. Translation: CASSLASDNTGELFF.

J is TRBJ1-1 and V is TRBV11-3, with 8 bases identical to TRBD1. This CDR3 spans 13 amino acids. V lost 5 bases to trimming and J lost 5 bases; unmatched junction nucleotides: 4. Per germline, CDR1 SGHNT and CDR2 YENEEA. CDR3 residues: CASSVTGGTEAFF. CDR3 bases: TGTGCCAGCAGCGTTACAGGGGGAACTGAAGCTTTCTTT.

The rearrangement joins TRBV7-9 to TRBJ1-5, with D hard to call. With 2 bases removed from V and 0 bases from J, the gap between germline ends came to 8 bases. CDR1 SEHNR and CDR2 FQNEAQ come from the germline V gene (reference sequence). The CDR3 extends over 15 amino acids. The CDR3 reads CASSLSSGSNQPQHF. CDR3 coding DNA: TGTGCCAGCAGCTTATCGTCCGGTAGCAATCAGCCCCAGCATTTT.

The chain carries TRBV5-4 and TRBJ2-6, with 7 positions matching TRBD1. CDR3 length: 16 amino acids. J gave up 4 bases and V 5 bases, and 9 bases lay outside the gene matches. Germline-derived CDR1 and CDR2 are SGHNT and YYREEE (reference sequence). CDR3 coding DNA: TGTGCCAGCAGTATGTCAGGGGGAGTAGGGGCCAACGTCCTGACTTTC. This translates into CASSMSGGVGANVLTF.

J is TRBJ1-2 and V is TRBV5-8; D not resolved. Germline V gives CDR1 SGHTS, CDR2 YDEGEE. CDR3 size: 14 residues. Trimming cost V 0 bases and J 7 bases, with 13 bases left between them. The CDR3 nucleotides are TGTGCCAGCAGCTTGGCTGGGTTAGGGATTGGCTACACCTTC. Protein product: CASSLAGLGIGYTF.

V is TRBV25-1 and J is TRBJ2-1; 10 bases are a match to TRBD2. J lost 6 bases, V lost 0 bases, and 5 bases had no gene match. From germline, CDR1 is MGHDK and CDR2 SYGVNS. The length of the CDR3 is 16 residues. The DNA of the CDR3 is TGTGCCAGCAGTGAATATCTAGCGGGAGACGTCAATGAGCAGTTCTTC. It codes for CASSEYLAGDVNEQFF.

The J gene is TRBJ2-5, the V gene TRBV29-1; D is possibly TRBD1 or TRBD2 (5 bases each). Trimming took 4 bases from V and 11 from J, leaving 20 bases between them. In germline, CDR1 is SQVTM, CDR2 ANQGSEA. The CDR3 is 13 residues long. The CDR3 sequence: CSVGQLREREQYF. DNA for the CDR3: TGCAGCGTTGGACAGCTGAGGGAGCGAGAGCAGTACTTC.

The CDR3 protein is CASSQDPGQGSDTQYF. In DNA form, the CDR3 reads TGCGCCAGCAGCCAAGATCCGGGACAGGGATCAGATACGCAGTATTTT. The chain employs TRBV4-1 and TRBJ2-3, with 9 bases aligning to TRBD1. J lost 4 bases, V lost 0 bases, and 5 bases had no gene match. CDR1 and CDR2 (germline): MGHRA, YSYEKL. This CDR3 has 16 amino acids.

The V and J genes are TRBV28 and TRBJ2-5; 9 bases are a match to TRBD1. CDR3 length: 14 amino acids. CDR1 and CDR2 from the germline V gene are MDHEN and SYDVKM. Losses at the gene ends were 6 bases for V and 7 bases for J; bases not matched to a gene: 9. CDR3 residues: CASRVGQGLVTQYF. The CDR3 region has the DNA TGTGCCAGCAGGGTGGGACAGGGTTTAGTGACCCAGTACTTC.

The CDR3 nucleotides read TGTGCCAGCAGTTACTCCCCGACGATAAGCAATCAGCCCCAGCATTTT. It is translated as CASSYSPTISNQPQHF. The chain recombines TRBV6-6 with TRBJ1-5; D call uncertain. The V gene's germline CDR1 is MNHNY and CDR2 SVGAGI (reference sequence). V was pared by 0 bases and J by 1 base, with 10 bases between. The CDR3 has 16 residues.

This rearrangement joins TRBV28 to TRBJ1-1; D uncertain. Trimming shortened V by 7 bases and J by 5 bases, and 8 bases separated the two germline ends. CDR3 length: 11 amino acids. Germline CDR1 is MDHEN and CDR2 is SYDVKM. This CDR3 reads CASKVATEAFF. The DNA for the CDR3 is TGTGCCAGCAAAGTCGCAACTGAAGCTTTCTTT.

The chain combines TRBV7-6 with TRBJ2-7; D is possibly TRBD1 (5 bases). CDR3 length equals 14 residues. In germline, CDR1 is SGHVS, CDR2 FNYEAQ. Trimming cost V 2 bases and J 5 bases, with 13 bases left between them. CDR3 nucleotides: TGTGCCAGCAGCTTAAGCAGGGTCAGCCACGAGCAGTACTTC. It translates to CASSLSRVSHEQYF. The full variable domain, with the rest looked up from reference TRBV7-6 and TRBJ2-7, is GAGVSQSPRYKVTKRGQDVALRCDPISGHVSLYWYRQALGQGPEFLTYFNYEAQQDKSGLPNDRFSAERPEGSISTLTIQRTEQRDSAMYRCASSLSRVSHEQYFGPGTRLTVT.